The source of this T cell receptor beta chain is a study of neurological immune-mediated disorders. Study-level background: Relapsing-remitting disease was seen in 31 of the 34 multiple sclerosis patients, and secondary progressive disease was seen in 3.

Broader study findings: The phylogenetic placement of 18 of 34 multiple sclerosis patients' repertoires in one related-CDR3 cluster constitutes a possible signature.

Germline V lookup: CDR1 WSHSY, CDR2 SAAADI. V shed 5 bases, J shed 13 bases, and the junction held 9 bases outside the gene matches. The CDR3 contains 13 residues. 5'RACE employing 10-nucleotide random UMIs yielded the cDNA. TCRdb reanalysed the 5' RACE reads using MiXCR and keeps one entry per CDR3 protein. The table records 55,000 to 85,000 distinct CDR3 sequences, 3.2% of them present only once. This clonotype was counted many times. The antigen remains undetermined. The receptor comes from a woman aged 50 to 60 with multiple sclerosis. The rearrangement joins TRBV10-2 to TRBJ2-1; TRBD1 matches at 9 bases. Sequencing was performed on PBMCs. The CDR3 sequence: CASSLDRGRSQFF. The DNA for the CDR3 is TGCGCCAGCAGTTTGGACAGGGGACGGTCTCAGTTCTTC.